The rows below give T cell receptor beta chains drawn from one sample of a study of neurological immune-mediated disorders. Each CDR3 protein is one row after TCRdb ran MiXCR on the 5' RACE reads. Among roughly 48,000 distinct CDR3 sequences listed, 10% to 15% were seen once. The material sequenced was PBMCs. The receptors were sampled from a male donor with HTLV-1-associated myelopathy (HAM/TSP). CDR3s include the opening cysteine and the closing phenylalanine or tryptophan. Each record gives: clone size, V gene, J gene, D gene, CDR3 protein, CDR3 DNA. D genes are given only for firm matches. Expanded clones get a size class; other rows say once, few or many, or leave the size out.

clone size: medium-sized
V gene: TRBV10-2
J gene: TRBJ1-6
D gene: NA
CDR3 protein: CASSDPGPDSPLHF
CDR3 DNA: TGCGCCAGCAGTGACCCGGGGCCGGATTCACCCCTCCACTTT

clone size: many
V gene: TRBV10-3
J gene: TRBJ1-2
D gene: TRBD1
CDR3 protein: CAISEDRDGYTF
CDR3 DNA: TGTGCCATCAGCGAGGACAGGGATGGCTACACCTTC

clone size: many
V gene: TRBV20-1
J gene: TRBJ1-1
D gene: NA
CDR3 protein: CSARIDSRGTEAFF
CDR3 DNA: TGCAGTGCTAGAATCGACAGTCGGGGCACTGAAGCTTTCTTT

clone size: NA
V gene: TRBV4-3
J gene: TRBJ2-3
D gene: NA
CDR3 protein: CASSQTPGTDTQYF
CDR3 DNA: TGCGCCAGCAGCCAAACGCCAGGCACAGATACGCAGTATTTT

clone size: many
V gene: TRBV7-9
J gene: TRBJ1-1
D gene: NA
CDR3 protein: CASSFGTQNTEAFF
CDR3 DNA: TGTGCCAGCAGCTTCGGGACACAGAACACTGAAGCTTTCTTT

clone size: many
V gene: TRBV28
J gene: TRBJ2-7
D gene: NA
CDR3 protein: CASSWSGTFEQYF
CDR3 DNA: TGTGCCAGCAGTTGGTCCGGGACATTCGAGCAGTACTTC

clone size: many
V gene: TRBV20-1
J gene: TRBJ1-1
D gene: NA
CDR3 protein: CSAPGATTTEAFF
CDR3 DNA: TGCAGTGCCCCGGGGGCCACGACCACTGAAGCTTTCTTT

clone size: NA
V gene: TRBV6-5
J gene: TRBJ2-5
D gene: NA
CDR3 protein: CASSFDKWEETQYF
CDR3 DNA: TGTGCCAGCAGTTTCGACAAATGGGAAGAGACCCAGTACTTC

clone size: many
V gene: TRBV5-1
J gene: TRBJ2-1
D gene: TRBD2
CDR3 protein: CASSFFAGGRNEQFF
CDR3 DNA: TGCGCCAGCAGCTTCTTTGCGGGGGGGCGAAATGAGCAGTTCTTC

clone size: NA
V gene: TRBV5-1
J gene: TRBJ2-7
D gene: TRBD2
CDR3 protein: CASSSGLAGRDEQYF
CDR3 DNA: TGCGCCAGCAGCTCCGGACTAGCGGGGAGGGACGAGCAGTACTTC

clone size: many
V gene: TRBV29-1
J gene: TRBJ1-2
D gene: NA
CDR3 protein: CSVGTYGYTF
CDR3 DNA: TGCAGCGTTGGGACTTATGGCTACACCTTC

clone size: many
V gene: TRBV29-1
J gene: TRBJ1-1
D gene: NA
CDR3 protein: CSVAQALGTEAFF
CDR3 DNA: TGCAGCGTCGCTCAGGCATTAGGAACTGAAGCTTTCTTT

clone size: many
V gene: TRBV20-1
J gene: TRBJ2-3
D gene: TRBD2
CDR3 protein: CSARDPSGGPWSTDTQYF
CDR3 DNA: TGCAGTGCTAGAGATCCGAGCGGGGGGCCTTGGAGCACAGATACGCAGTATTTT

clone size: many
V gene: TRBV9
J gene: TRBJ2-7
D gene: NA
CDR3 protein: CASSPTGHSYEQYF
CDR3 DNA: TGTGCCAGCAGCCCCACAGGGCACTCCTACGAGCAGTACTTC

clone size: NA
V gene: TRBV5-1
J gene: TRBJ2-1
D gene: NA
CDR3 protein: CASSLVRNEQFF
CDR3 DNA: TGCGCCAGCAGCTTGGTTAGGAATGAGCAGTTCTTC

clone size: many
V gene: TRBV7-9
J gene: TRBJ2-3
D gene: NA
CDR3 protein: CASSLDGTDTQYF
CDR3 DNA: TGTGCCAGCAGCTTAGACGGGACAGATACGCAGTATTTT

clone size: medium-sized
V gene: TRBV12-3/TRBV12-4
J gene: TRBJ2-3
D gene: TRBD2
CDR3 protein: CASSWRGADTQYF
CDR3 DNA: TGTGCCAGCAGTTGGCGGGGGGCGGATACGCAGTATTTT

clone size: many
V gene: TRBV29-1
J gene: TRBJ1-1
D gene: NA
CDR3 protein: CSVEMVHSFLNTEAFF
CDR3 DNA: TGCAGCGTTGAAATGGTCCACAGCTTCCTGAACACTGAAGCTTTCTTT

clone size: once
V gene: TRBV20-1
J gene: TRBJ2-5
D gene: NA
CDR3 protein: CSARTQGHWDEQYFGPVQETQYF
CDR3 DNA: NA

clone size: many
V gene: TRBV20-1
J gene: TRBJ1-2
D gene: TRBD1
CDR3 protein: CSASTPGQRLYGYTF
CDR3 DNA: TGCAGTGCCTCCACGCCGGGACAGCGTCTCTATGGCTACACCTTC

clone size: many
V gene: TRBV10-2
J gene: TRBJ1-1
D gene: TRBD1
CDR3 protein: CASSDRQGAEAFF
CDR3 DNA: TGCGCCAGCAGCGATAGGCAGGGGGCCGAAGCTTTCTTT

clone size: many
V gene: TRBV5-6
J gene: TRBJ2-2
D gene: NA
CDR3 protein: CASRYRGGTGELFF
CDR3 DNA: TGTGCCAGCAGGTACAGGGGGGGGACCGGGGAGCTGTTTTTT

clone size: NA
V gene: TRBV5-1
J gene: TRBJ2-3
D gene: TRBD2
CDR3 protein: CASSSKLAGDITDTQYF
CDR3 DNA: TGCGCCAGCAGCTCAAAACTAGCGGGGGACATCACAGATACGCAGTATTTT

clone size: NA
V gene: TRBV9
J gene: TRBJ2-1
D gene: NA
CDR3 protein: CASSVGPSTYNEQFF
CDR3 DNA: TGTGCCAGCAGCGTAGGACCTTCGACCTACAATGAGCAGTTCTTC

clone size: once
V gene: TRBV7-2
J gene: TRBJ1-1
D gene: NA
CDR3 protein: CASSLKGETEAFF
CDR3 DNA: TGTGCTAGCAGCTTAAAGGGGGAGACTGAAGCTTTCTTT

clone size: many
V gene: TRBV5-6
J gene: TRBJ1-5
D gene: NA
CDR3 protein: CASSSARGNQPQHF
CDR3 DNA: TGTGCCAGCAGCTCGGCGAGGGGCAATCAGCCCCAGCATTTT

clone size: many
V gene: TRBV5-1
J gene: TRBJ2-6
D gene: NA
CDR3 protein: CASSLQSSGANVLTF
CDR3 DNA: TGCGCCAGCAGCTTGCAGAGCTCTGGGGCCAACGTCCTGACTTTC

clone size: many
V gene: TRBV28
J gene: TRBJ2-3
D gene: TRBD2
CDR3 protein: CASSPLSTSGGVLDTQYF
CDR3 DNA: TGTGCCAGCAGCCCACTGTCGACTAGCGGGGGTGTTTTGGATACGCAGTATTTT

clone size: many
V gene: TRBV5-1
J gene: TRBJ2-3
D gene: NA
CDR3 protein: CASSLRIPTTDTQYF
CDR3 DNA: TGCGCCAGCAGCTTGAGGATCCCCACCACAGATACGCAGTATTTT

clone size: many
V gene: TRBV4-3
J gene: TRBJ1-1
D gene: NA
CDR3 protein: CASSQVGVNTEAFF
CDR3 DNA: TGCGCCAGCAGCCAAGTTGGTGTGAACACTGAAGCTTTCTTT

clone size: many
V gene: TRBV29-1
J gene: TRBJ2-7
D gene: NA
CDR3 protein: CSVSRVGGSYEQYF
CDR3 DNA: TGCAGCGTCTCCAGAGTTGGGGGCTCCTACGAGCAGTACTTC

clone size: many
V gene: TRBV6-6
J gene: TRBJ2-5
D gene: TRBD2
CDR3 protein: CASSRLPGGAQKETQYF
CDR3 DNA: TGTGCCAGCAGTCGTCTACCGGGGGGGGCTCAAAAAGAGACCCAGTACTTC

clone size: many
V gene: TRBV9
J gene: TRBJ1-3
D gene: NA
CDR3 protein: CASSVSPATSSGNTIYF
CDR3 DNA: TGTGCCAGCAGCGTGAGCCCAGCCACAAGCTCTGGAAACACCATATATTTT

clone size: many
V gene: TRBV28
J gene: TRBJ2-2
D gene: NA
CDR3 protein: CASSLSLNTGELFF
CDR3 DNA: TGTGCCAGCAGTTTAAGCCTGAACACCGGGGAGCTGTTTTTT

clone size: many
V gene: TRBV20-1
J gene: TRBJ2-3
D gene: NA
CDR3 protein: CSAGGGLGRPTDTQYF
CDR3 DNA: TGCAGTGCTGGAGGGGGCCTAGGGAGGCCCACAGATACGCAGTATTTT

clone size: many
V gene: TRBV5-1
J gene: TRBJ1-4
D gene: NA
CDR3 protein: CASSSGRMNNEKLFF
CDR3 DNA: TGCGCCAGCAGCTCCGGTCGAATGAATAATGAAAAACTGTTTTTT